This T cell receptor (beta chain) was captured by sequencing in a study of T cells in Graves' hyperthyroidism and ophthalmopathy. With respect to this clonotype: Its specificity is not known.

Per germline, CDR1 LGHNA and CDR2 YNFKEQ. This CDR3 comprises 15 residues. Trimming removed 0 bases from V and 8 bases from J, with 11 bases in between. TCR beta CDR3 sequences were amplified from RNA transcripts. In the first-round RT-PCR of the TCR CDR3, the HTBI primer set was used. In TCRdb, the multiplex PCR reads were re-called with MiXCR into one record per CDR3 protein. The sample carries roughly 750,000 distinct CDR3 sequences, around 17% recorded once. Exclusion criteria comprised uncontrolled infection, other autoimmune disease, pregnancy or lactation. The diagnoses drew upon clinical symptoms, serum thyroxine and TRAb, thyroid ultrasound and orbital computed tomography. General study results and limits: From stable hyperthyroidism, ophthalmopathy was set apart by a 13 V-J model. Among clonotypes expanded in thyroid above 0.001, most were also found in blood.

This sequence joins TRBV4-2 and TRBJ1-6; D remains unclear. The sequence was collected from a man younger than 35 with Graves' hyperthyroidism. Material for sequencing was blood. The DNA of the CDR3 is TGTGCCAGCAGCCAAGAAGCCGACGGCTATTCACCCCTCCACTTT. It translates to CASSQEADGYSPLHF.